This passage covers 19 T cell receptor beta chains from one sample sequenced in a study of cytomegalovirus exposure and HLA in healthy donors. Assay: immunoSEQ multiplex PCR; the TCRdb copy retains only in-frame clones and omits some. Counted here are some 100,000 clones, roughly 83% occurring once; the ten biggest clones make up roughly 5.3%. The sample comprised PBMCs. Every receptor here comes from a young man in good health and CMV-seronegative.

The chain joins TRBV7-6 to TRBJ2-7; possibly TRBD1 for D (6 bases). The CDR3 totals 17 residues. V was trimmed by 3 bases and J by 0 bases, leaving 18 bases between them. CDR1 and CDR2 from the germline V gene are SGHVS and FNYEAQ. The chain's CDR3 is CASSFGIGTDSSYEQYF. CDR3 nucleotide sequence: TGTGCCAGCAGCTTTGGGATCGGGACGGACAGCTCCTACGAGCAGTACTTC.

V is TRBV5-4 and J is TRBJ2-3; 10 nucleotides match TRBD2. J lost 2 bases, V lost 4 bases, and 7 bases had no gene match. The germline V gene encodes CDR1 SGHNT and CDR2 YYREEE (reference sequence). CDR3 length: 16 residues. In nucleotides, the CDR3 is TGTGCCAGCAGCCCTGAACTAGCGGGGACCACAGATACGCAGTATTTT. Protein sequence: CASSPELAGTTDTQYF.

The chain links TRBV11-2 to TRBJ1-2; TRBD1 matches at 10 bases. CDR1 is SGHAT, CDR2 FQNNGV, per germline. This CDR3 is 15 amino acids long. The V gene end was trimmed by 3 bases and the J gene end by 0 bases; junction bases not matched to a gene: 1. The CDR3 coding sequence is TGTGCCAGCAGCTTTGGGACAGGGGCTAACTATGGCTACACCTTC. Its protein product is CASSFGTGANYGYTF.

The CDR3 sequence is CASRTSGTYEQYF. CDR3 coding DNA: TGCGCCAGCAGGACTAGCGGGACCTACGAGCAGTACTTC. The chain joins TRBV5-1 to TRBJ2-7; TRBD2 agrees at 11 bases. J gave up 2 bases and V 5 bases, and 0 bases lay outside the gene matches. Germline values: CDR1 SGHRS, CDR2 YFSETQ. The CDR3 has 13 amino acids.

The rearrangement joins TRBV9 to TRBJ1-3; weak D call: TRBD1 (6 bases). CDR1 SGDLS and CDR2 YYNGEE come from the germline V gene. The CDR3 extends over 15 amino acids. Trimming shortened V by 0 bases and J by 5 bases, and 12 bases separated the two germline ends. Written as DNA, the CDR3 is TGTGCCAGCAGCGTAGGAGGGGGTCCTAGAAACACCATATATTTT. Amino acids: CASSVGGGPRNTIYF.

The V call is TRBV1, the J call TRBJ2-7; no check of the table's D call, TRBD1, against the DNA was made. TRBV1 is flagged as a pseudogene. The length of the CDR3 is 13 residues. The CDR3: CTSSQDYRNEQYF. CDR3 nucleotide sequence: TGCACCAGCAGCCAAGATTACAGGAACGAGCAGTACTTC.

The gene calls are TRBV15 and TRBJ2-1; D remains ambiguous. CDR3 length: 12 amino acids. Per the germline V gene, CDR1 is LNHNV and CDR2 is YYDKDF (reference sequence). Trimming removed 1 base from V and 13 bases from J, with 11 bases in between. The CDR3 DNA follows: TGTGCCACCAGCAGAGTCAGGCTATCACAGTTCTTC. Its protein is CATSRVRLSQFF.

The chain recombines TRBV6-1 with TRBJ1-2; possible D gene TRBD1, 6 bases. CDR3 length: 14 residues. Germline values: CDR1 MNHNS, CDR2 SASEGT. The V and J ends lost 0 bases and 2 bases respectively, with 7 bases between them. Here the CDR3 reads CASSEATGNYGYTF. The CDR3 nucleotides read TGTGCCAGCAGTGAAGCCACAGGGAACTATGGCTACACCTTC.

V gene TRBV29-1 combines with J gene TRBJ2-1; unclear D gene. CDR3 size: 14 residues. Trimming removed 8 bases from V and 7 bases from J, with 21 bases in between. Germline CDR1 reads SQVTM; CDR2 reads ANQGSEA. CDR3 residues: CSCTPDQVNNEQFF. CDR3 nucleotides: TGCAGCTGTACTCCCGACCAGGTCAATAATGAGCAGTTCTTC.

The chain carries TRBV7-8 and TRBJ2-3; tentatively, D is TRBD1 (6 bases). V lost 2 bases to trimming and J lost 1 base, with 13 bases between them. This CDR3 is 16 amino acids long. CDR1 and CDR2 from the germline V gene are SGHVS and FQNEAQ. The CDR3 region has the DNA TGTGCCAGCAGCTTAAGGCCAGGGGTTGGCACAGATACGCAGTATTTT. Protein: CASSLRPGVGTDTQYF.

This clone was observed once. The gene calls are TRBV5-6 and TRBJ1-3; possible D gene TRBD1, 5 bases. Germline CDR1 is SGHDT and CDR2 is YYEEEE. CDR3 length: 14 amino acids. Trimming shortened V by 0 bases and J by 3 bases, and 7 bases separated the two germline ends. The CDR3: CASSLVGVGNTIYF. Written as DNA, the CDR3 is TGTGCCAGCAGCTTGGTAGGGGTTGGAAACACCATATATTTT.

This chain joins TRBV2 and TRBJ1-5; 7 positions agree with TRBD1. The CDR3 consists of 15 residues. CDR1 is SNHLY and CDR2 is FYNNEI in the germline V gene. J gave up 6 bases and V 6 bases, and 11 bases lay outside the gene matches. The CDR3 DNA reads TGTGCCAGCAGAGGGGGCGGAGGAGTGGGTCAGCCCCAGCATTTT. Translation gives CASRGGGGVGQPQHF.

The sample holds a few counts of this clone. This chain connects TRBV29-1 to TRBJ1-2; TRBD1 might be the D (5 bases). Germline values: CDR1 SQVTM, CDR2 ANQGSEA. Trimming shortened V by 8 bases and J by 4 bases, and 14 bases separated the two germline ends. This CDR3 spans 12 amino acids. CDR3 DNA sequence: TGCAGCCTCAGGGCGGGGAGCTATGGCTACACCTTC. Translated, it gives CSLRAGSYGYTF.

The chain recombines TRBV30 with TRBJ2-1, with 12 bases identical to TRBD2. The germline V gene has CDR1 GTSNPN and CDR2 SVGIG (reference sequence). J gave up 10 bases and V 1 base, and 8 bases lay outside the gene matches. This CDR3 is 15 amino acids long. The CDR3 DNA is TGTGCCTGGAGTGATGGACTAGCGGGATCTCGCGAGCAGTTCTTC. This encodes CAWSDGLAGSREQFF.

The rearrangement uses TRBV5-6 and TRBJ1-2, with D possibly TRBD1 on 5 matching bases. The CDR3 runs to 15 residues. The V end was cut by 4 bases, the J end by 8 bases, with 21 bases between. Germline loops: CDR1 SGHDT, CDR2 YYEEEE. Here the CDR3 DNA reads TGTGCCAGCAGCCGGGAGGACCGCTTGGGGGAGGGCTACACCTTC. It yields the protein CASSREDRLGEGYTF.

For this clone: This probably arose from a read error, given a far larger clone one base away. This chain joins TRBV6-5 and TRBJ2-2, with 8 positions matching TRBD2. V lost 5 bases and J lost 4; bases outside the gene matches: 0. The CDR3 contains 13 residues. CDR1 and CDR2 (germline): MNHEY, SVGAGI. The chain's CDR3 is CASSSGSTGELFF. Written as DNA, the CDR3 is TGTGCCAGCAGTAGCGGGAGCACCGGGGAGCTGTTTTTT.

The chain is built from TRBV7-8 and TRBJ1-2; possibly TRBD1 for D (5 bases). V was trimmed by 0 bases and J by 9 bases, leaving 20 bases between them. The CDR3 has 16 amino acids. The germline CDR1 and CDR2 sequences are SGHVS and FQNEAQ. The CDR3 DNA reads TGTGCCAGCAGCTTAGCGGGGGGTAGCCAGACTATGCGCTACACCTTC. Protein: CASSLAGGSQTMRYTF.

The chain has TRBV11-2 and TRBJ2-4; 11 nucleotides match TRBD1. J was trimmed by 12 bases and V by 3 bases; bases with no gene match: 1. Per germline, CDR1 SGHAT and CDR2 FQNNGV. The CDR3 sequence is 12 residues long. CDR3 in amino acids: CASSLDRGPQYF. The CDR3 bases are TGTGCCAGCAGCTTGGACAGGGGGCCTCAGTACTTC. Using reference TRBV11-2 and TRBJ2-4 for the parts outside the CDR3, the full variable domain is EAGVAQSPRYKIIEKRQSVAFWCNPISGHATLYWYQQILGQGPKLLIQFQNNGVVDDSQLPKDRFSAERLKGVDSTLKIQPAKLEDSAVYLCASSLDRGPQYFGAGTRLSVL.

This sequence joins TRBV6-1 and TRBJ1-2; TRBD1 is a possible D gene (5 bases). The length of the CDR3 is 11 residues. V gave up 6 bases and J gave up 7 bases, with 9 bases separating them. Germline-derived CDR1 and CDR2 are MNHNS and SASEGT. The DNA for the CDR3 is TGTGCCAGCAGGGCAACAGGTGGCTACACCTTC. It specifies CASRATGGYTF.